This TCR beta chain came from a study of cytomegalovirus exposure and HLA in healthy donors. Study-wide results and caveats: Cytomegalovirus association was listed for 170 or so TCR beta chains.

PCR primers comprised 60 Vbeta and 13 Jbeta primers. Using immunoSEQ multiplex PCR, the repertoire was profiled, and TCRdb retains in-frame clones only, with some absent. This sample carries some 120,000 clones, 70% to 80% of them seen once, and the ten largest clones take 3.5% to 5%. The germline V gene encodes CDR1 MDHEN and CDR2 SYDVKM. V lost 6 bases and J lost 6; bases outside the gene matches: 17. CDR3 length: 17 residues. Worth noting for this clone: No antigen is known for it.

The TCR comes from a man under 40 in good health and CMV-seropositive. What was sequenced was PBMCs. The V and J genes are TRBV28 and TRBJ2-3, with 8 positions matching TRBD2. CDR3 protein: CASRPKGPLAGGDTQYF. DNA for the CDR3: TGTGCCAGCAGGCCTAAGGGCCCCCTAGCGGGTGGGGATACGCAGTATTTT.